Shown below are 29 T cell receptor beta chains from a single sample sequenced in a study of T cells in localized non-small cell lung cancer. Generated by immunoSEQ multiplex PCR, the TCRdb table keeps only in-frame clones and is missing some. The table lists 30,000 to 35,000 clones, more than 70% of them singletons. The sequencing used peripheral blood, collected before any cancer treatment. These receptors originate from a woman aged 35-70 years with stage I lung adenocarcinoma.

The rearrangement joins TRBV19 to TRBJ1-3; D not resolved. V lost 10 bases to trimming and J lost 3 bases, with 7 bases between them. CDR1 is LNHDA and CDR2 is SQIVND in the germline V gene (reference sequence). This CDR3 comprises 11 residues. CDR3 nucleotides: TGTGCCACCATGGGTGGAAACACCATATATTTT. It encodes CATMGGNTIYF.

The J gene is TRBJ2-3, the V gene TRBV11-2; D call uncertain. The CDR3 loop spans 13 amino acids. V lost 6 bases and J 1 base, leaving 8 bases between the germline ends. Germline V gives CDR1 SGHAT, CDR2 FQNNGV. CDR3 amino acids: CASSLLRTDTQYF. DNA of the CDR3: TGTGCCAGCAGTTTGTTACGCACAGATACGCAGTATTTT.

The chain recombines TRBV5-4 with TRBJ2-7, with a possible D match to TRBD1 (6 bases). Trimming took 4 bases from V and 5 from J, leaving 13 bases between them. CDR1 and CDR2 from the germline V gene are SGHNT and YYREEE (reference sequence). The CDR3 consists of 13 residues. CDR3: CASSPRGYDEQYF. DNA of the CDR3: TGTGCCAGCAGCCCCAGGGGCTACGACGAGCAGTACTTC.

The CDR3 nucleotides are TGTGCCAGCAGCTTAGCGGGGGCGTACGAGCAGTACTTC. The encoded protein is CASSLAGAYEQYF. V and J are TRBV11-2 and TRBJ2-7; D may be TRBD1 or TRBD2 (6 bases each). V lost 1 base to trimming and J lost 4 bases, with 8 bases between them. CDR1 and CDR2 (germline): SGHAT, FQNNGV. The CDR3 has 13 amino acids.

The V gene is TRBV4-3, the J gene TRBJ1-6; no reliable D call. Germline V gene lookup returns CDR1 LGHNA and CDR2 YSLEER. The CDR3 runs 16 residues. V lost 0 bases to trimming and J lost 3 bases, with 9 bases between them. CDR3 bases: TGCGCCAGCAGCCAAGATTCCGGGAACTATAATTCACCCCTCCACTTT. Protein sequence: CASSQDSGNYNSPLHF.

The chain links TRBV7-8 to TRBJ1-1; no clear D. The CDR3 has 13 residues. Trimming shortened V by 1 base and J by 4 bases, and 7 bases separated the two germline ends. Germline loops: CDR1 SGHVS, CDR2 FQNEAQ. The CDR3 loop is CASSLEWGTEAFF. CDR3 in DNA: TGTGCCAGCAGCTTAGAATGGGGCACTGAAGCTTTCTTT.

The chain has TRBV19 and TRBJ2-7; D is possibly TRBD1 or TRBD2 (5 bases each). The CDR3 runs 14 residues. The germline gives CDR1 LNHDA, CDR2 SQIVND (reference sequence). Between the trimmed V and J ends, which lost 1 base and 6 bases, there was a span of 13 bases. The CDR3 loop reads CASSIVGDHSEQYF. The CDR3 coding sequence is TGTGCCAGTAGTATAGTCGGGGACCACTCCGAGCAGTACTTC.

The rearrangement links TRBV7-8 to TRBJ2-1, with TRBD2 identical over 12 bases. CDR3 length: 17 amino acids. Per germline, CDR1 SGHVS and CDR2 FQNEAQ. V shed 5 bases, J shed 0 bases, and the junction held 5 bases outside the gene matches. The CDR3 sequence: CASSPRLAGVSYNEQFF. The CDR3 coding sequence is TGTGCCAGCAGCCCCCGACTAGCGGGGGTCTCCTACAATGAGCAGTTCTTC.

The chain couples TRBV7-2 to TRBJ2-5; possibly TRBD1 or TRBD2 for D (5 bases each). There are 14 residues in the CDR3. V was clipped by 1 base and J by 0 bases, with 6 bases between them. Per the germline V gene, CDR1 is SGHTA and CDR2 is FQGNSA. DNA of the CDR3: TGTGCCAGCAGCTTAGGGGGGAACCAAGAGACCCAGTACTTC. Its protein product is CASSLGGNQETQYF.

The chain joins TRBV10-3 to TRBJ1-2; no firm D call. This CDR3 spans 15 amino acids. The V gene's germline CDR1 is ENHRY and CDR2 SYGVKD. The ends were cut back, 2 bases at V and 4 bases at J, with 14 bases in the middle. The CDR3 sequence is CAISEDPKSGYGYTF. CDR3 sequence (DNA): TGTGCCATCAGTGAGGACCCGAAAAGCGGCTATGGCTACACCTTC.

In DNA, the CDR3 is TGTGCCAGCAGTTTAATGAGGGGGACCCAGTACTTC. Translating gives CASSLMRGTQYF. The genes are TRBV28 and TRBJ2-5; the D gene could be TRBD1 or TRBD2 (5 bases each). Germline CDR1 reads MDHEN; CDR2 reads SYDVKM. V lost 2 bases and J 7 bases, leaving 8 bases between the germline ends. This CDR3 has 12 residues.

The sample holds one count of this clone. The chain uses TRBV14 and TRBJ2-3; no firm D call. V was trimmed by 0 bases and J by 3 bases, leaving 4 bases between them. CDR1 is SGHDN and CDR2 is FVKESK in the germline V gene. The CDR3 is made up of 13 amino acids. The CDR3 DNA follows: TGTGCCAGCAGCCAAGATTTAACAGATACGCAGTATTTT. The encoded protein is CASSQDLTDTQYF.

This clone was recorded a few times. The chain has TRBV28 and TRBJ1-2; D gene ambiguous. CDR1 and CDR2 from the germline V gene are MDHEN and SYDVKM. The CDR3 has 13 residues. V was clipped by 7 bases and J by 6 bases, with 15 bases between them. The CDR3 here is CASTVTEGDGYTF. The CDR3 region has the DNA TGTGCCAGCACCGTAACTGAAGGCGATGGCTACACCTTC.

The chain employs TRBV4-3 and TRBJ1-2; D remains unclear. The germline V gene encodes CDR1 LGHNA and CDR2 YSLEER. V was pared by 0 bases and J by 2 bases, with 7 bases between. This CDR3 spans 14 amino acids. The CDR3 region is CASSQELGNYGYTF. The CDR3, as DNA: TGCGCCAGCAGCCAAGAGTTAGGAAACTATGGCTACACCTTC.

The gene calls are TRBV5-6 and TRBJ1-2; maybe TRBD1 (6 bases). Germline V lookup: CDR1 SGHDT, CDR2 YYEEEE. This CDR3 is built from 13 residues. V lost 1 base and J 6 bases, leaving 10 bases between the germline ends. The CDR3 nucleotides are TGTGCCAGCAGCTTGTCAGGGGCCGATGGCTACACCTTC. Protein: CASSLSGADGYTF.

This clone appeared a few times. The V gene is TRBV6-5, the J gene TRBJ2-5; a weak D match, TRBD1 (6 bases). The V and J ends lost 2 bases and 5 bases respectively, with 9 bases between them. Germline-derived CDR1 and CDR2 are MNHEY and SVGAGI. CDR3 length equals 13 residues. The CDR3 protein is CASSYPGQETQYF. The CDR3 nucleotides read TGTGCCAGCAGTTACCCCGGACAGGAGACCCAGTACTTC.

The chain is built from TRBV7-9 and TRBJ1-1, with no clear D. Trimming pared 4 bases from V and 1 base from J, leaving 13 bases between. This CDR3 is 15 amino acids long. Per germline, CDR1 SEHNR and CDR2 FQNEAQ (reference sequence). The CDR3 DNA reads as TGTGCCAGCAGCTCCTCTGATAATTGGAACACTGAAGCTTTCTTT. Translation gives CASSSSDNWNTEAFF. The whole variable domain, remainder taken from reference TRBV7-9 and TRBJ1-1, is DTGVSQNPRHKITKRGQNVTFRCDPISEHNRLYWYRQTLGQGPEFLTYFQNEAQLEKSRLLSDRFSAERPKGSFSTLEIQRTEQGDSAMYLCASSSSDNWNTEAFFGQGTRLTVV.

The V and J genes are TRBV9 and TRBJ1-2; the D is unclear. Germline V lookup: CDR1 SGDLS, CDR2 YYNGEE. V lost 3 bases to trimming and J lost 8 bases, with 14 bases between them. This CDR3 comprises 13 residues. The CDR3 nucleotides are TGTGCCAGCAGCGCCTTGGGTGGGGTCGGCTACACCTTC. This gives the protein CASSALGGVGYTF.

The chain uses TRBV13 and TRBJ1-2; 10 nucleotides line up with TRBD1. This CDR3 spans 15 amino acids. V shed 1 base and J 6 bases; nucleotides not matched to a gene: 5. The germline V gene encodes CDR1 PRHDT and CDR2 FYEKMQ (reference sequence). CDR3 bases: TGTGCCAGCAGCTTAGATGGGGACAGGGGCGATGGCTACACCTTC. Amino acid sequence: CASSLDGDRGDGYTF.

This chain joins TRBV7-9 and TRBJ2-3; 7 nucleotides align to TRBD2. With V trimmed by 6 bases and J by 3 bases, 9 bases remained unmatched. CDR3 length: 15 residues. Germline CDR1 and CDR2: SEHNR and FQNEAQ (reference sequence). The DNA of the CDR3 is TGTGCCAGCAGTTGGGTTTTCGGGGGGACAGATACGCAGTATTTT. This translates into CASSWVFGGTDTQYF. The full variable domain, rest sourced from reference TRBV7-9 and TRBJ2-3, is DTGVSQNPRHKITKRGQNVTFRCDPISEHNRLYWYRQTLGQGPEFLTYFQNEAQLEKSRLLSDRFSAERPKGSFSTLEIQRTEQGDSAMYLCASSWVFGGTDTQYFGPGTRLTVL.

This clone was recorded a few times. V is TRBV6-6 and J is TRBJ1-1; D unresolved. Germline loops: CDR1 MNHNY, CDR2 SVGAGI (reference sequence). Between the trimmed V and J ends, which lost 9 bases and 8 bases, there was a span of 13 bases. CDR3 length: 11 amino acids. This CDR3 reads CASVEGAEAFF. CDR3 DNA sequence: TGTGCCAGTGTGGAGGGAGCAGAAGCTTTCTTT.

The genes are TRBV9 and TRBJ2-6; possibly TRBD1 for D (6 bases). This CDR3 is built from 19 residues. Germline assignment: CDR1 SGDLS and CDR2 YYNGEE. V was pared by 4 bases and J by 1 base, with 21 bases between. In DNA form, the CDR3 reads TGTGCCAGCAGCTCCCCCCTAACCCCCAGGGGTTCTGGGGCCAACGTCCTGACTTTC. Translating it yields CASSSPLTPRGSGANVLTF.

About this clone itself: The sample contains more than one DNA sequence encoding this CDR3. The chain links TRBV4-1 to TRBJ2-1; 9 positions match TRBD2. The germline V gene has CDR1 MGHRA and CDR2 YSYEKL. The CDR3 consists of 16 residues. V shed 1 base and J 8 bases; nucleotides not matched to a gene: 9. In DNA form, the CDR3 reads TGCGCCAGCAGCCAAGGGGGAGCGGGGGGTTCATATGAGCAGTTCTTC. Encoded protein: CASSQGGAGGSYEQFF.

This clone has just a few counts. The chain recombines TRBV5-4 with TRBJ2-7; D is unresolved. Looked up from germline, CDR1 is SGHNT and CDR2 is YYREEE (reference sequence). The CDR3 length is 15 residues. The V end lost 2 bases, the J end lost 2 bases, and 14 bases lay between the germline ends. The CDR3 spells CASSFGGKTTYEQYF. The CDR3 nucleotides read TGTGCCAGCAGCTTCGGTGGGAAGACAACCTACGAGCAGTACTTC.

This clone was detected only a few times. The genes are TRBV27 and TRBJ1-2; no reliable D call. Trimming removed 0 bases from V and 7 bases from J, with 12 bases in between. The CDR3 has 14 residues. Looked up from germline, CDR1 is MNHEY and CDR2 is SMNVEV (reference sequence). CDR3 DNA: TGTGCCAGCAGTTTATCCCCCGGGAATCGTGGCTACACCTTC. As protein: CASSLSPGNRGYTF.

The table lists this clone with a count of one. The V call is TRBV10-2, the J call TRBJ2-1; 13 positions match TRBD2. The V and J ends lost 7 bases and 7 bases, in that order; junction bases with no gene match: 7. The germline gives CDR1 WSHSY, CDR2 SAAADI. There are 15 residues in the CDR3. CDR3 sequence reads: CASTLTSGGRNEQFF. CDR3 DNA: TGCGCCAGCACTCTGACTAGCGGGGGGAGAAATGAGCAGTTCTTC.

V usage is TRBV18 and J usage is TRBJ1-2; D perhaps matches TRBD1 (6 bases). Germline values: CDR1 KGHSH, CDR2 LQKENI. Trimming shortened V by 5 bases and J by 11 bases, and 15 bases separated the two germline ends. The CDR3 is 12 amino acids. The CDR3 bases are TGTGCCAGCTCAACTTTACAGGGTGGTTACACCTTC. Translating it yields CASSTLQGGYTF. The variable domain in full, with the rest retrieved from reference TRBV18 and TRBJ1-2, is NAGVMQNPRHLVRRRGQEARLRCSPMKGHSHVYWYRQLPEEGLKFMVYLQKENIIDESGMPKERFSAEFPKEGPSILRIQQVVRGDSAAYFCASSTLQGGYTFGSGTRLTVV.

The chain is built from TRBV18 and TRBJ1-4; no firm D call. Trimming shortened V by 2 bases and J by 8 bases, and 21 bases separated the two germline ends. Germline CDR1 and CDR2: KGHSH and LQKENI. The CDR3 has 17 amino acids. The CDR3 spells CASSPSGLRSKGEKLFF. DNA for the CDR3: TGTGCCAGCTCACCATCGGGCCTGCGTTCTAAAGGGGAAAAACTGTTTTTT.

The rearrangement links TRBV5-1 to TRBJ2-7, with 7 nucleotides matching TRBD1. This CDR3 spans 15 amino acids. V lost 1 base and J lost 5; bases outside the gene matches: 9. Germline lookup yields CDR1 SGHRS and CDR2 YFSETQ. The CDR3 protein is CASSLMNRGHDEQYF. Written as DNA, the CDR3 is TGCGCCAGCAGCTTGATGAACAGGGGTCACGACGAGCAGTACTTC.